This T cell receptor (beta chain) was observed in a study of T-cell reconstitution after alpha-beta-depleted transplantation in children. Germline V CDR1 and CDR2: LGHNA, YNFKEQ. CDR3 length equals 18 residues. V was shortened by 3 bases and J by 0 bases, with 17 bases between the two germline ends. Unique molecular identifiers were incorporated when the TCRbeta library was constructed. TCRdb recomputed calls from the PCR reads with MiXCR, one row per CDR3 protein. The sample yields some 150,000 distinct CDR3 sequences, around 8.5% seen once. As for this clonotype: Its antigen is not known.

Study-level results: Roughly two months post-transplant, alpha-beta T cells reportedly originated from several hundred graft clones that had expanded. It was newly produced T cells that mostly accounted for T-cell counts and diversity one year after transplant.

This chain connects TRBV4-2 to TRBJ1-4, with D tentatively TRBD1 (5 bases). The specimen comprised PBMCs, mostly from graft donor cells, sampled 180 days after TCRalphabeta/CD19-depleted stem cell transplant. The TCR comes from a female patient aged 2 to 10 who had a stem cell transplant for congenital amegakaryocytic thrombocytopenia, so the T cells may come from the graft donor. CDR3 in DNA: TGTGCCAGCAGCCAGCGGGACCTATCACTCGCAACTAATGAAAAACTGTTTTTT. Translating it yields CASSQRDLSLATNEKLFF.